The 28 T cell receptor beta chains below all came from one sample that was sequenced in a study of T cells after yellow fever vaccination. TCRdb fed the 5' RACE reads into MiXCR, producing one record per CDR3 protein. Of about 160,000 distinct CDR3 sequences in the sample, 6% to 7.5% are singletons; the top ten hold under 3%. This sample comprised CD4+ T cells sorted from PBMCs, obtained 5 days after the first yellow fever vaccination. The receptors were sampled from a man between 18 and 35 years old who received the YFV17D yellow fever vaccine.

Ten or more counts support this clonotype. V usage is TRBV5-1 and J usage is TRBJ2-1; no clear D gene. The CDR3 is 14 amino acids. Germline V gene lookup returns CDR1 SGHRS and CDR2 YFSETQ. The germline V and J ends were trimmed by 0 bases and 1 base, with 5 bases remaining between them. The CDR3 DNA sequence: TGCGCCAGCAGCTTGGACCTTTCCTACAATGAGCAGTTCTTC. It yields the protein CASSLDLSYNEQFF.

This clonotype was recorded at least ten times. The rearrangement uses TRBV6-5 and TRBJ2-7; possibly TRBD1 for D (5 bases). This CDR3 is built from 15 residues. The germline CDR1 and CDR2 sequences are MNHEY and SVGAGI. Trimming removed 0 bases from V and 7 bases from J, with 16 bases in between. CDR3 loop: CASSYSHFKGYEQYF. DNA for the CDR3: TGTGCCAGCAGTTACTCGCATTTTAAGGGGTATGAGCAGTACTTC.

This clonotype was recorded at least ten times. V gene TRBV7-2 combines with J gene TRBJ2-3, with TRBD1 identical over 8 bases. The trim removed 5 bases at V and 3 bases at J, leaving 7 bases unmatched. The CDR3 length is 15 residues. The germline V gene has CDR1 SGHTA and CDR2 FQGNSA. CDR3 in DNA: TGTGCCAGCAGCCCCTCCAGGACAGGGACAGATACGCAGTATTTT. Residues: CASSPSRTGTDTQYF.

This clonotype was seen ten or more times. The chain employs TRBV4-3 and TRBJ1-5, with D possibly matching TRBD1 (6 bases). The germline V gene encodes CDR1 LGHNA and CDR2 YSLEER. V lost 0 bases and J 5 bases, leaving 11 bases between the germline ends. This CDR3 has 15 residues. The CDR3 DNA reads TGCGCCAGCAGCCAAGATCAGGGGCGGTATCAGCCCCAGCATTTT. Protein: CASSQDQGRYQPQHF.

This clonotype was seen more than once but under ten times. The genes are TRBV20-1 and TRBJ2-3; TRBD2 matches at 12 bases. This CDR3 contains 17 residues. Germline V gives CDR1 DFQATT, CDR2 SNEGSKA (reference sequence). The V segment lost 0 bases and the J segment 0 bases; nucleotides outside the gene matches: 4. The chain's CDR3 is CSARDLGLAGSTDTQYF. The CDR3 nucleotides read TGCAGTGCTAGAGATCTAGGACTAGCGGGGAGCACAGATACGCAGTATTTT.

Ten or more counts support this clonotype. The V gene is TRBV21-1, the J gene TRBJ2-7; the table gives TRBD1 as D, unverified against the DNA. TRBV21-1 is labeled a pseudogene. This CDR3 region has 16 residues. The CDR3 loop reads CASSKSDRVVSYEQYV. The CDR3 DNA is TGTGCCAGCAGCAAATCCGACAGGGTAGTCTCCTACGAGCAGTACGTC.

This chain connects TRBV7-3 to TRBJ2-7; 7 nucleotides align to TRBD1. This CDR3 spans 14 amino acids. The V gene's germline CDR1 is SGHTA and CDR2 FQGTGA. V lost 5 bases to trimming and J lost 1 base; unmatched junction nucleotides: 5. Here the CDR3 reads CASSPRDSSYEQYF. DNA of the CDR3: TGTGCCAGCAGCCCCCGGGACAGTTCCTACGAGCAGTACTTC.

With respect to this clonotype: This clone may be a read error of a much larger clone one base away. V and J are TRBV7-2 and TRBJ1-4, with a tentative D call TRBD1 (5 bases). CDR1 and CDR2 from the germline V gene are SGHTA and FQGNSA. The CDR3 is made up of 13 amino acids. CDR3 bases: TGTGCCAGCAGATTAGGGGCGACGGAAACTCTGTTTTTT. As protein: CASRLGATETLFF.

This clonotype has ten or more counts. This chain uses TRBV21-1 with TRBJ1-3; the table's D call, TRBD1, was not checked against the DNA. TRBV21-1 is deemed a pseudogene. There are 14 residues in the CDR3. CDR3 sequence (DNA): TGTGCCAGCAGCAAAATAACAGGGGGAAACACCATATATTTT. Translation: CASSKITGGNTIYF.

This clonotype was recorded at least ten times. The chain uses TRBV6-5 and TRBJ2-5; D uncertain. The CDR3 extends over 12 amino acids. Germline-derived CDR1 and CDR2 are MNHEY and SVGAGI. Trimming took off 2 bases at V and 3 bases at J, with 4 bases between the two ends. Here the CDR3 DNA reads TGTGCCAGCAGTTACGGGGAAGAGACCCAGTACTTC. It codes for CASSYGEETQYF.

This clonotype was observed many times. The chain is built from TRBV28 and TRBJ1-4; D is unclear. This CDR3 region has 15 residues. The V end lost 1 base, the J end lost 5 bases, and 11 bases lay between the germline ends. Germline loops: CDR1 MDHEN, CDR2 SYDVKM. The CDR3 DNA reads TGTGCCAGCAGTTTATCGTCGGGGTACAATGAAAAACTGTTTTTT. It codes for CASSLSSGYNEKLFF.

This clonotype was seen ten or more times. The genes are TRBV7-9 and TRBJ1-4, with TRBD1 matching 9 bases. CDR1 is SEHNR and CDR2 is FQNEAQ in the germline V gene (reference sequence). CDR3 length: 14 residues. With V trimmed by 5 bases and J by 7 bases, 5 bases remained unmatched. CDR3 sequence (DNA): TGTGCCAGCAGCGTCGGACAGGGGTCTGAAAAACTGTTTTTT. It translates to CASSVGQGSEKLFF.

This clonotype was observed once. At one end, the junction sequence differs from germline, possibly due to a read error. This chain joins TRBV7-2 and TRBJ2-5, with D perhaps being TRBD1 or TRBD2 (5 bases each). Germline CDR1 and CDR2: SGHTA and FQGNSA. The CDR3 contains 15 residues. The CDR3 loop reads CACSPGTGPGETQYF. DNA of the CDR3: TGTGCCTGCAGTCCCGGGACGGGCCCCGGGGAGACCCAGTACTTC.

This clonotype has a count of ten or more. J is TRBJ2-2 and V is TRBV29-1, with D perhaps given as TRBD1 or TRBD2 (5 bases each). CDR1 is SQVTM and CDR2 is ANQGSEA in the germline V gene. V was pared by 6 bases and J by 0 bases, with 11 bases between. This CDR3 is built from 14 residues. The chain's CDR3 is CSVPGTTNTGELFF. The CDR3 region has the DNA TGCAGCGTCCCAGGGACCACGAACACCGGGGAGCTGTTTTTT.

The chain is built from TRBV9 and TRBJ2-3; D possibly corresponds to TRBD1 (5 bases). The V gene lost 4 bases and the J gene lost 1 base, with 16 bases spanning the gap. The germline gives CDR1 SGDLS, CDR2 YYNGEE. This CDR3 region has 16 residues. This CDR3 reads CASSPRMVGGTDTQYF. CDR3 nucleotides: TGTGCCAGCAGCCCCCGGATGGTAGGGGGCACAGATACGCAGTATTTT.

This clonotype has at least ten counts. The rearrangement joins TRBV11-1 to TRBJ2-4, with 7 bases that match TRBD1. The length of the CDR3 is 18 residues. The V gene's germline CDR1 is SGHAT and CDR2 FQDESV (reference sequence). V lost 0 bases, J lost 6 bases, and 14 bases stayed unmatched. The chain's CDR3 is CASSLAQTKTGPTNIQYF. The DNA for the CDR3 is TGTGCCAGCAGCTTAGCCCAGACCAAGACAGGGCCAACAAACATTCAGTACTTC.

This clonotype was found many times. CDR3 bases: TGTGCCAGCTGGACAGGGGTGGCAGTCAATGAGCAGTTCTTC. This codes for CASWTGVAVNEQFF. The gene calls are TRBV7-2 and TRBJ2-1, with 9 bases lining up with TRBD1. The CDR3 has 14 amino acids. Germline V gives CDR1 SGHTA, CDR2 FQGNSA. V gave up 8 bases and J gave up 6 bases; unmatched junction bases: 8.

The genes are TRBV4-3 and TRBJ2-5; TRBD1 or TRBD2 may be the D gene (5 bases each). Trimming stripped 1 base from V and 5 bases from J, with 14 bases between. The CDR3 has 15 amino acids. Germline CDR1 reads LGHNA; CDR2 reads YSLEER. CDR3 in DNA: TGCGCCAGCAGCCAAGGGGGGTCGGGTGCGGAGACCCAGTACTTC. As protein: CASSQGGSGAETQYF.

Many counts were recorded for this clonotype. The chain carries TRBV12-3 or TRBV12-4 and TRBJ1-1; D may be TRBD1 (5 bases). The CDR3 spans 14 residues. Deletions cut 4 bases from V and 1 base from J, with 10 bases between. In DNA form, the CDR3 reads TGTGCCAGCAGTTCACAGGCCCCGAACACTGAAGCTTTCTTT. Its protein product is CASSSQAPNTEAFF.

This clonotype was detected a few times. This chain connects TRBV5-5 to TRBJ2-1; perhaps TRBD2 as D (7 bases). The germline gives CDR1 SGHKS, CDR2 YYEKEE (reference sequence). V was trimmed by 0 bases and J by 7 bases, leaving 14 bases between them. The CDR3 is 15 residues long. CDR3 nucleotide sequence: TGTGCCAGCAGCTTGGAGGGGGGGCAATGGAATGAGCAGTTCTTC. This codes for CASSLEGGQWNEQFF.

This clonotype was found a few times. This sequence joins TRBV12-3 or TRBV12-4 and TRBJ2-2; D is uncertain. This CDR3 contains 16 residues. The germline V and J ends were trimmed by 8 bases and 6 bases, with 22 bases remaining between them. CDR3 bases: TGTGCCAGCGGAACCTTGAGCTCACCAAGGGCCGGGGAGCTGTTTTTT. It translates to CASGTLSSPRAGELFF.

In this sample, this clonotype turned up many times. The chain has TRBV20-1 and TRBJ1-2, with a possible D match to TRBD1 (5 bases). The CDR3 covers 12 residues. The V end was cut by 3 bases, the J end by 3 bases, with 8 bases between. Germline CDR1 is DFQATT and CDR2 is SNEGSKA (reference sequence). This chain's CDR3 is CSARPRDYGYTF. The DNA of the CDR3 is TGCAGTGCTAGGCCCAGGGACTATGGCTACACCTTC.

This clonotype was seen repeatedly, ten times or more. The J gene is TRBJ2-1, the V gene TRBV7-2; 10 nucleotides agree with TRBD2. Per the germline V gene, CDR1 is SGHTA and CDR2 is FQGNSA. V was clipped by 4 bases and J by 12 bases; unmatched bases: 9. The CDR3 sequence is 14 residues long. The CDR3 here is CASSSEPGLATQFF. The CDR3 DNA follows: TGTGCCAGCAGCTCTGAACCGGGACTAGCGACGCAGTTCTTC.

This clonotype was observed a few times. This chain joins TRBV7-2 and TRBJ1-5; D gene ambiguous. Trimming left V 2 bases short and J 1 base short, with 12 bases between. CDR3 size: 16 residues. Germline V gene lookup returns CDR1 SGHTA and CDR2 FQGNSA. CDR3 loop: CASSLRQVGSNQPQHF. The CDR3 coding sequence is TGTGCCAGCAGCTTAAGGCAGGTTGGGAGCAATCAGCCCCAGCATTTT.

A word on this clonotype: A read error may be the cause here, since a much bigger clone is one base away. The chain couples TRBV7-6 to TRBJ2-1; possible D gene TRBD1, 5 bases. Germline CDR1 is SGHVS and CDR2 is FNYEAQ. This CDR3 is 15 amino acids long. Trimming cost V 5 bases and J 9 bases, with 20 bases left between them. The CDR3 is CASSHKPDSFSEQFF. In DNA form, the CDR3 reads TGTGCCAGCAGCCACAAACCTGACAGTTTCAGTGAGCAGTTCTTC.

This clonotype has a count of ten or more. This chain joins TRBV12-3 or TRBV12-4 and TRBJ2-2; tentatively, D is TRBD2 (6 bases). V was shortened by 4 bases and J by 8 bases, with 14 bases between the two germline ends. The CDR3 consists of 14 residues. CDR3 in amino acids: CASSSAGPGGELFF. The CDR3 DNA reads TGTGCCAGCAGTTCGGCGGGGCCGGGTGGGGAGCTGTTTTTT.

This clonotype was seen repeatedly, ten times or more. The rearrangement joins TRBV12-5 to TRBJ2-7; D might be TRBD1 (6 bases). V was clipped by 10 bases and J by 4 bases, with 17 bases between them. Germline CDR1 is LGHNT and CDR2 is FRNRAP. CDR3 length: 13 amino acids. The CDR3 spells CATFPGTPYEQYF. The CDR3 DNA follows: TGTGCTACCTTTCCCGGGACACCATACGAGCAGTACTTC.

In this sample, this clonotype turned up many times. J is TRBJ2-7 and V is TRBV7-9, with D tentatively TRBD1 or TRBD2 (5 bases each). The germline CDR1 and CDR2 sequences are SEHNR and FQNEAQ (reference sequence). V was clipped by 2 bases and J by 6 bases, with 11 bases between them. CDR3 length: 13 residues. The CDR3 nucleotides are TGTGCCAGCAGCTTATTATCAGGGACCGAGCAGTACTTC. This gives the protein CASSLLSGTEQYF.